This T cell receptor beta chain originates from a study of early T cells in non-severe SARS-CoV-2 infection. As for the study in general: Sequencing was performed on bulk RNA from unsorted whole blood, leaving chains unpaired. Study-wide results and caveats: Comparison of clonotypes with VDJdb favored anti-spike CD8 responses while missing private and CD4 specificities.

This clonotype was seen at least ten times. Its target is not known. Sequence at one end of the junction differs from germline and may be a read error. Molecules of cDNA were individually given unique molecular identifiers that were attached to them. TCRdb re-called the 5' RACE reads through MiXCR, storing one row per CDR3 protein. The sample consists of about 67,000 distinct CDR3 sequences, roughly 10% of them appearing once. The CDR3 sequence is 11 residues long. Germline V gene lookup returns CDR1 WSHSY and CDR2 SAAADI. This sequence joins TRBV10-2 and TRBJ2-1, with no clear D. This receptor was taken from an adult who was a healthcare worker with PCR-confirmed SARS-CoV-2 infection or an uninfected control (not recorded which). Sequencing input: whole blood. CDR3 protein: CASSFYNEQFF. The CDR3 DNA reads TGTGCCAGCAGCTTTTACAATGAGCAGTTCTTC.